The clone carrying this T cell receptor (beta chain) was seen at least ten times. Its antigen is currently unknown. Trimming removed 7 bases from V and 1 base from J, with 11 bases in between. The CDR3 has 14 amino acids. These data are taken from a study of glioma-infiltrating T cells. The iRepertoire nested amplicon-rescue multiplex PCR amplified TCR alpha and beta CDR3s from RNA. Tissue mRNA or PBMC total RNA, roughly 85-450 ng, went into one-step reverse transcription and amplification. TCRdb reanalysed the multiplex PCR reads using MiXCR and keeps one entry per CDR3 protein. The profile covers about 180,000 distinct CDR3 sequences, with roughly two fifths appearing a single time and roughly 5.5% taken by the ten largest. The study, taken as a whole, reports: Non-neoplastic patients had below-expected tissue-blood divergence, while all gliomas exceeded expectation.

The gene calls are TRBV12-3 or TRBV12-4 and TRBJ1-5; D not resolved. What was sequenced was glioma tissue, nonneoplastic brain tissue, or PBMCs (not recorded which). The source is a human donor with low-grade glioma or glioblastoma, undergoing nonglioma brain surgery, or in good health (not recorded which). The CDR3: CASTGGGSNQPQHF. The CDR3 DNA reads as TGTGCCAGCACCGGAGGAGGGAGCAATCAGCCCCAGCATTTT.